This record looks at one TCR beta chain sequence and its context. Antigen unknown. The data belong to a study of cytomegalovirus exposure and HLA in healthy donors. Study overall: A later analysis reported the same platform for the 95 to 150 validation repertoires and the roughly 700 first-cohort repertoires.

Separation from the roughly 690-subject first cohort characterized the 120-subject validation cohort, to which the donors belonged. Study observations and caveats: Cytomegalovirus-associated TCR beta chains were listed, numbering over 150.

V lost 7 bases and J 1 base, leaving 16 bases between the germline ends. The CDR3 runs to 15 residues. Germline CDR1 is SNHLY and CDR2 is FYNNEI. This table comes from immunoSEQ multiplex PCR, and its TCRdb copy is limited to in-frame clones, with some not included. The table lists 130,000 or so clones, roughly 86% of them singletons. This chain connects TRBV2 to TRBJ1-1; a weak D match, TRBD1 (6 bases). The TCR comes from a man aged 25 to 45 in good health and CMV-seronegative. Source material: PBMCs. CDR3 in amino acids: CASTRDTKGNTEAFF. The CDR3 region has the DNA TGTGCCAGCACCCGGGACACGAAAGGGAACACTGAAGCTTTCTTT.